Each of the 28 T cell receptor beta chains below was sequenced from the same sample in a study of spatial heterogeneity in lung cancer. In TCRdb, the 5' RACE reads were re-called with MiXCR into one record per CDR3 protein. The table has approximately 1,200 distinct CDR3 sequences, less than 20% seen once; the top ten hold approximately 13%. The study, taken as a whole, reports: In tumors, expanded intratumoral alpha and beta TCR counts tracked mutation counts.

Time point here: sample taken at primary tumor resection. These TCRs are of unknown antigen specificity. The material sequenced was lung tumor tissue, taken at surgery. These receptors were obtained from a female donor with early-stage non-small cell lung cancer.

In the case of this clonotype: Within a library made for alpha chains, this beta chain is off target, and its count is uninformative. The rearrangement links TRBV6-6 to TRBJ2-3; 8 bases map to TRBD1. This CDR3 is built from 16 residues. V lost 0 bases, J lost 1 base, and 3 bases stayed unmatched. Per germline, CDR1 MNHNY and CDR2 SVGAGI (reference sequence). For the CDR3, the DNA is TGTGCCAGCAGTTACTCCGGGACAGGAGGCACAGATACGCAGTATTTT. Protein product: CASSYSGTGGTDTQYF.

Regarding this clonotype: The library was built for alpha chains, so this beta chain is an off-target read and its size means little. V is TRBV4-1 and J is TRBJ2-1, with D perhaps matching TRBD2 (6 bases). Trimming pared 3 bases from V and 3 bases from J, leaving 15 bases between. This CDR3 region has 16 residues. Germline V gene data show CDR1 as MGHRA and CDR2 as YSYEKL. The CDR3 sequence: CASSHPFRGDYNEQFF. The CDR3 nucleotides read TGCGCCAGCAGCCACCCTTTTCGCGGGGACTACAATGAGCAGTTCTTC.

This clonotype was counted between two and nine times. Since it is a stray read in a library aimed at alpha chains, this beta chain has a size that is not meaningful. The CDR3 DNA reads TGTGCCAGCAGCTTGGGGGGCCCTCGACAGGGGGCAAGAATCGGCAATGAGCAGTTCTTC. Its protein product is CASSLGGPRQGARIGNEQFF. This chain connects TRBV5-4 to TRBJ2-1; TRBD1 aligns across 10 bases. The germline CDR1 and CDR2 sequences are SGHNT and YYREEE (reference sequence). CDR3 length: 20 residues. V was pared by 0 bases and J by 6 bases, with 18 bases of the junction left unmatched. The complete variable domain, with remaining parts taken from reference TRBV5-4 and TRBJ2-1, reads ETGVTQSPTHLIKTRGQQVTLRCSSQSGHNTVSWYQQALGQGPQFIFQYYREEENGRGNFPPRFSGLQFPNYSSELNVNALELDDSALYLCASSLGGPRQGARIGNEQFFGPGTRLTVL.

This clonotype ranks as large. Since the library was made to target alpha chains, this beta chain is a stray read and its abundance is not meaningful. The CDR3 bases are TGTGCCAGCAGCAAAGACGGACTAGCTCCCGATGAGCAGTTCTTC. Protein sequence: CASSKDGLAPDEQFF. V usage is TRBV11-2 and J usage is TRBJ2-1; 8 bases agree with TRBD2. Germline V CDR1 and CDR2: SGHAT, FQNNGV. The J segment lost 8 bases and the V segment lost 5 bases, leaving 11 bases of the junction unmatched. The CDR3 contains 15 residues.

On this clonotype: This beta chain slipped into a library made for alpha chains as a stray read, so its size is not meaningful. The chain uses TRBV28 and TRBJ2-1; 7 nucleotides agree with TRBD1. The V gene's germline CDR1 is MDHEN and CDR2 SYDVKM. The length of the CDR3 is 13 residues. The trim removed 6 bases at V and 5 bases at J, leaving 4 bases unmatched. CDR3 nucleotides: TGTGCCAGCAGGGGTCAGGGGGACAATGAGCAGTTCTTC. It translates to CASRGQGDNEQFF. The whole variable domain, remainder taken from reference TRBV28 and TRBJ2-1, is DVKVTQSSRYLVKRTGEKVFLECVQDMDHENMFWYRQDPGLGLRLIYFSYDVKMKEKGDIPEGYSVSREKKERFSLILESASTNQTSMYLCASRGQGDNEQFFGPGTRLTVL.

This clonotype counts as medium-sized. With the library built for alpha chains, this beta chain is off target and its frequency is not meaningful. The gene calls are TRBV20-1 and TRBJ2-3; 11 bases line up with TRBD2. The CDR3 runs to 14 residues. CDR1 DFQATT and CDR2 SNEGSKA come from the germline V gene (reference sequence). The junction had 5 bases not matched to a gene; V was cut back by 6 bases and J by 3 bases. CDR3 nucleotide sequence: TGCAGTGCGAGCTGGACTAGCGGGACAGATACGCAGTATTTT. It specifies CSASWTSGTDTQYF.

This clonotype is medium-sized by share. Little can be read into the size of this beta chain, an off-target read in a library designed for alpha chains. The chain links TRBV20-1 to TRBJ2-7; no reliable D call. Germline lookup yields CDR1 DFQATT and CDR2 SNEGSKA (reference sequence). CDR3 length: 18 residues. V lost 2 bases and J 0 bases, leaving 23 bases between the germline ends. DNA of the CDR3: TGCAGTGCTAGATCCCCCTTTTCGGGTGGTACGCGCTCCTACGAGCAGTACTTC. This gives the protein CSARSPFSGGTRSYEQYF.

This clonotype is judged large. The library was built for alpha chains, so this beta chain is an off-target read and its size means little. The chain combines TRBV7-8 with TRBJ2-1; 7 nucleotides agree with TRBD2. Germline V lookup: CDR1 SGHVS, CDR2 FQNEAQ. CDR3 size: 11 residues. V trimming: 4 bases; J trimming: 16 bases; junction bases outside the gene matches: 7. CDR3 amino acids: CASSSGLRQFF. The CDR3 coding sequence is TGTGCCAGCAGCTCGGGACTACGTCAATTCTTC.

A word on this clonotype: This beta chain is an unintended read in a library built for alpha chains; its size means little. CDR3 DNA sequence: TGTGCCAGCAGTGAGCCTAGCGGGAGGCAGCCTCACCCCACAGATACGCAGTATTTT. Protein: CASSEPSGRQPHPTDTQYF. The chain carries TRBV2 and TRBJ2-3; 11 nucleotides line up with TRBD2. V lost 3 bases and J lost 2; bases outside the gene matches: 13. The CDR3 length is 19 residues. Germline-derived CDR1 and CDR2 are SNHLY and FYNNEI.

This clonotype is classed as large. This beta chain represents an off-target read in a library built for alpha chains; its size is of limited meaning. The chain recombines TRBV9 with TRBJ2-6; a weak D match, TRBD2 (6 bases). Trimming took off 3 bases at V and 0 bases at J, with 19 bases between the two ends. Germline V gene lookup returns CDR1 SGDLS and CDR2 YYNGEE. The CDR3 consists of 19 residues. The DNA for the CDR3 is TGTGCCAGCAGCGCCGGACTACGCAGTGTCTCCTCTGGGGCCAACGTCCTGACTTTC. Translating gives CASSAGLRSVSSGANVLTF. The entire variable domain, with the rest obtained from reference TRBV9 and TRBJ2-6, is as follows: DSGVTQTPKHLITATGQRVTLRCSPRSGDLSVYWYQQSLDQGLQFLIQYYNGEERAKGNILERFSAQQFPDLHSELNLSSLELGDSALYFCASSAGLRSVSSGANVLTFGAGSRLTVL.

Turning to this clonotype: Within a library made for alpha chains, this beta chain is off target, and its count is uninformative. The CDR3 sequence: CSARDHLGAANEQFF. CDR3 in DNA: TGCAGTGCTAGAGATCATCTGGGGGCTGCCAATGAGCAGTTCTTC. This chain connects TRBV20-1 to TRBJ2-1; the D gene is possibly TRBD1 (6 bases). The CDR3 length is 15 residues. Per germline, CDR1 DFQATT and CDR2 SNEGSKA (reference sequence). V gave up 0 bases and J gave up 6 bases, with 15 bases separating them.

This clonotype is labeled as large (0.1 to 1%). Because the library targeted alpha chains, this beta chain is an off-target read whose size means little. The rearrangement uses TRBV7-9 and TRBJ2-3; no definite D call. The CDR3 has 11 amino acids. The germline gives CDR1 SEHNR, CDR2 FQNEAQ (reference sequence). Trimming removed 4 bases from V and 5 bases from J, with 4 bases in between. The CDR3 spells CASSCLDTQYF. The CDR3 nucleotides are TGTGCCAGCAGCTGTCTAGATACGCAGTATTTT.

In its sample, this clonotype was seen a few times. This beta chain came through as a stray read in a library set up for alpha chains, and its size says little. The CDR3 nucleotides read TGTGCCAGCAGCCAAGCTCGGAGCGGAGGGGCCCAGTACTTC. Translation gives CASSQARSGGAQYF. V usage is TRBV3-1 and J usage is TRBJ2-5, with TRBD2 as a possible D gene (6 bases). V shed 1 base and J shed 9 bases, with 15 bases lying between them. The germline CDR1 and CDR2 sequences are LGHDT and YNNKEL (reference sequence). The CDR3 covers 14 residues.

In this sample, this clonotype turned up a few times. The size of this beta chain means little, since it is a stray read in a library made for alpha chains. V usage is TRBV18 and J usage is TRBJ2-3; tentative D call: TRBD2 (5 bases). The CDR3 loop spans 16 amino acids. CDR1 and CDR2 (germline): KGHSH, LQKENI. The V gene lost 3 bases and the J gene lost 10 bases, with 23 bases spanning the gap. This CDR3 is CASSPEVSGRGDSQYF. The CDR3 DNA sequence: TGTGCCAGCTCACCGGAGGTGTCAGGCAGAGGCGATTCGCAGTATTTT.

Concerning this clonotype itself: Within a library made for alpha chains, this beta chain is off target, and its count is uninformative. This chain links TRBV20-1 with TRBJ2-3; D might be TRBD2 (6 bases). The ends were cut back, 3 bases at V and 8 bases at J, with 15 bases in the middle. Looked up from germline, CDR1 is DFQATT and CDR2 is SNEGSKA (reference sequence). The CDR3 is 13 amino acids. Written as DNA, the CDR3 is TGCAGTGCTAGTCGACTAGATAGGGCTACGCAGTATTTT. It translates to CSASRLDRATQYF.

As concerns this clonotype: With the library built for alpha chains, this beta chain is off target and its frequency is not meaningful. V gene TRBV5-1 combines with J gene TRBJ2-3; no definite D call. The V gene lost 0 bases and the J gene lost 3 bases, with 5 bases spanning the gap. CDR1 is SGHRS, CDR2 YFSETQ, per germline. The CDR3 runs 13 residues. The CDR3 loop reads CASSLERTDTQYF. In DNA, the CDR3 is TGCGCCAGCAGCTTGGAAAGGACAGATACGCAGTATTTT. Looking up the rest from reference TRBV5-1 and TRBJ2-3 gives the full variable domain: KAGVTQTPRYLIKTRGQQVTLSCSPISGHRSVSWYQQTPGQGLQFLFEYFSETQRNKGNFPGRFSGRQFSNSRSEMNVSTLELGDSALYLCASSLERTDTQYFGPGTRLTVL.

This clonotype is medium-sized by share. The library was built for alpha chains, so this beta chain is an off-target read and its size means little. The DNA for the CDR3 is TGTGCCTGGAGCGGGGACCGGGGGTTGAATGAGCAGTTCTTC. Residues: CAWSGDRGLNEQFF. The rearrangement joins TRBV30 to TRBJ2-1; perhaps TRBD2 as D (6 bases). Trimming took off 3 bases at V and 7 bases at J, with 16 bases between the two ends. Germline CDR1 and CDR2: GTSNPN and SVGIG (reference sequence). The CDR3 contains 14 residues.

As to this clonotype: The library was prepared for alpha chains; this beta chain is a stray read, so its frequency means little. The J gene is TRBJ2-7, the V gene TRBV12-3 or TRBV12-4; 12 bases agree with TRBD1. The length of the CDR3 is 16 residues. V gave up 6 bases and J gave up 5 bases; unmatched junction bases: 11. The CDR3 DNA sequence: TGTGCCAGCAGACGGGACCGGGGACAGGGGGCCAACGAGCAGTACTTC. Protein product: CASRRDRGQGANEQYF.

In its sample, this clonotype ranks as medium-sized. This beta chain appears as a stray read in a library generated for alpha chains; its size is not informative. The chain combines TRBV2 with TRBJ2-4; D is uncertain. V was trimmed by 8 bases and J by 7 bases, leaving 6 bases between them. Germline-derived CDR1 and CDR2 are SNHLY and FYNNEI. The CDR3 consists of 10 residues. The CDR3 DNA follows: TGTGCCAGCGCCCGGAACATTCAGTACTTC. Encoded protein: CASARNIQYF.

This clonotype was counted a few times. This beta chain is a stray read from a library made for alpha chains; its abundance is not meaningful. The gene calls are TRBV6-2 or TRBV6-3 and TRBJ2-7; 10 nucleotides agree with TRBD1. Germline CDR1 is MNHEY and CDR2 is SVGEGT. This CDR3 has 14 amino acids. Trimming cost V 8 bases and J 4 bases; bases outside gene matches: 8. CDR3 residues: CASDRGLAAYEQYF. The CDR3, as DNA: TGTGCCAGCGACAGGGGGCTAGCGGCGTACGAGCAGTACTTC.

Notes on this clonotype: This beta chain represents an off-target read in a library built for alpha chains; its size is of limited meaning. The rearrangement links TRBV4-3 to TRBJ2-1; TRBD2 matches 11 bases. Germline V gene sequence: CDR1 LGHNA, CDR2 YSLEER. The CDR3 length is 15 residues. The V segment lost 1 base and the J segment 6 bases; nucleotides outside the gene matches: 2. The CDR3: CASSQAGTSGNEQFF. The CDR3 coding sequence is TGCGCCAGCAGCCAAGCGGGGACTAGCGGCAATGAGCAGTTCTTC.

In the case of this clonotype: This beta chain is a stray read from a library made for alpha chains; its abundance is not meaningful. The chain combines TRBV6-2 or TRBV6-3 with TRBJ2-7, with D possibly being TRBD1 (6 bases). Trimming cost V 2 bases and J 3 bases, with 11 bases left between them. This CDR3 has 14 residues. CDR1 and CDR2 (germline): MNHEY, SVGEGT. DNA for the CDR3: TGTGCCAGCAGTTACCAAATACAGGGCTACGAGCAGTACGTC. Translation: CASSYQIQGYEQYV.

Worth noting for this clonotype: The library was built for alpha chains, so this beta chain is an off-target read and its size means little. The chain recombines TRBV7-9 with TRBJ2-1; maybe TRBD1 (6 bases). This CDR3 is built from 14 residues. Germline CDR1 SEHNR, CDR2 FQNEAQ (reference sequence). V was trimmed by 5 bases and J by 8 bases, leaving 16 bases between them. CDR3 DNA sequence: TGTGCCAGCAGCCTAGACGGACAGATCCATGAGCAGTTCTTC. Amino acids: CASSLDGQIHEQFF. Looking up the rest from reference TRBV7-9 and TRBJ2-1 gives the full variable domain: DTGVSQNPRHKITKRGQNVTFRCDPISEHNRLYWYRQTLGQGPEFLTYFQNEAQLEKSRLLSDRFSAERPKGSFSTLEIQRTEQGDSAMYLCASSLDGQIHEQFFGPGTRLTVL.

Remarks on this clonotype: The library was designed around alpha chains, so this beta chain is a stray read whose abundance carries little weight. The chain combines TRBV20-1 with TRBJ2-1; 7 nucleotides match TRBD2. CDR1 and CDR2 from the germline V gene are DFQATT and SNEGSKA (reference sequence). Germline trimming cut 4 bases from V and 5 bases from J; bases unmatched to any gene: 8. The CDR3 length is 14 residues. The CDR3 loop reads CSAMMASGNNEQFF. CDR3 DNA sequence: TGCAGTGCTATGATGGCTAGCGGCAACAATGAGCAGTTCTTC.

As for this clonotype: Since the library was made to target alpha chains, this beta chain is a stray read and its abundance is not meaningful. The V gene is TRBV2, the J gene TRBJ2-7, with D unclear. Germline CDR1 and CDR2: SNHLY and FYNNEI. V was trimmed by 1 base and J by 6 bases, leaving 4 bases between them. The CDR3 consists of 11 residues. Here the CDR3 reads CASSEGVEQYF. CDR3 bases: TGTGCCAGCAGTGAAGGGGTCGAGCAGTACTTC. The full variable domain, in which reference TRBV2 and TRBJ2-7 provide the parts outside the CDR3, is EPEVTQTPSHQVTQMGQEVILRCVPISNHLYFYWYRQILGQKVEFLVSFYNNEISEKSEIFDDQFSVERPDGSNFTLKIRSTKLEDSAMYFCASSEGVEQYFGPGTRLTVT.

The table lists this clonotype with a few counts. The library was prepared for alpha chains; this beta chain is a stray read, so its frequency means little. The rearrangement joins TRBV5-1 to TRBJ2-2; no firm D call. CDR3 length: 14 amino acids. From germline, CDR1 is SGHRS and CDR2 YFSETQ. Trimming took 4 bases from V and 2 from J, leaving 9 bases between them. The CDR3 region has the DNA TGCGCCAGCAGCCCTGACTCCAACACCGGGGAGCTGTTTTTT. Translating it yields CASSPDSNTGELFF.

This clonotype has only a few counts. Since the library was made to target alpha chains, this beta chain is a stray read and its abundance is not meaningful. The J gene is TRBJ2-3, the V gene TRBV5-4, with D perhaps TRBD1 or TRBD2 (5 bases each). There are 16 residues in the CDR3. Trimming removed 5 bases from V and 6 bases from J, with 22 bases in between. Per the germline V gene, CDR1 is SGHNT and CDR2 is YYREEE (reference sequence). CDR3 protein: CASRKGTNELGDTQYF. The CDR3 nucleotides are TGTGCCAGCAGGAAAGGGACGAATGAATTGGGGGATACGCAGTATTTT.

This clonotype rates as medium-sized. This beta chain is a stray read from a library made for alpha chains; its abundance is not meaningful. The CDR3 protein is CSVLTSSNEQFF. The CDR3, as DNA: TGCAGCGTACTGACTAGTAGCAATGAGCAGTTCTTC. The chain has TRBV29-1 and TRBJ2-1, with a weak D call TRBD2 (6 bases). Germline CDR1 and CDR2: SQVTM and ANQGSEA. V gave up 6 bases and J gave up 6 bases, with 12 bases separating them. The CDR3 sequence is 12 residues long.